This TCR beta chain originates from a study of T-cell reconstitution after alpha-beta-depleted transplantation in children. Unique molecular identifiers featured in how the TCRbeta library was prepared. TCRdb re-called the PCR reads with MiXCR, one entry per CDR3 protein. The sample records fewer than 120,000 distinct CDR3 sequences, around a tenth being singletons. V lost 3 bases to trimming and J lost 9 bases; unmatched junction nucleotides: 12. Germline CDR1 SGHNT, CDR2 YYREEE (reference sequence). The CDR3 has 16 residues. The TCR sequence derives from a human donor who donated a stem cell graft to a child with acute lymphoblastic leukemia. The starting material was PBMCs from the stem cell graft donor, obtained from the stem cell graft. The rearrangement joins TRBV5-4 to TRBJ2-1, with 10 bases fitting TRBD2. CDR3 sequence: CASSSGLAVPGIEQFF. DNA of the CDR3: TGTGCCAGCAGCTCCGGACTAGCGGTTCCGGGAATTGAGCAGTTCTTC.